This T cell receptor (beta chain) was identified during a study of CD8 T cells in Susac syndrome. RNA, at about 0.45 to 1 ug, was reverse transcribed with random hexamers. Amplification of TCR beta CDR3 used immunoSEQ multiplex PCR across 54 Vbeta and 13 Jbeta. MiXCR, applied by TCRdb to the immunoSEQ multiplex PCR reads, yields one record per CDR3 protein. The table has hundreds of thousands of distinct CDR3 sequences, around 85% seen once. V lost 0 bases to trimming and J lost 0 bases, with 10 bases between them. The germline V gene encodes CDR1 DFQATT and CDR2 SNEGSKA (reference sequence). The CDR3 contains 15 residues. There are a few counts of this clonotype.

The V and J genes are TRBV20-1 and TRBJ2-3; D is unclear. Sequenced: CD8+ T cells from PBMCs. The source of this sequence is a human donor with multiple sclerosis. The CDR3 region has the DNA TGCAGTGCTAGAGATGACCGAGAGAGCACAGATACGCAGTATTTT. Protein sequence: CSARDDRESTDTQYF.